The 32 T cell receptor beta chains in this list originate from one sample, sequenced in a study of low-dose radiotherapy and immunotherapy resistance in tumors. Primers used for first-strand cDNA, a TRAV- and TRBV-specific set, covered both alpha and beta chains. TCRs were put through approximately 20 PCR cycles of amplification with Phusion. A constant-region primer and the V-primer adapter served as the primer pair. TCRdb analysed the reads with MiXCR anew, one entry per CDR3 protein. The sample carries about 100,000 distinct CDR3 sequences, around 21% recorded once. The sample's time point: after trial treatment. The sample's treatment: LDRT plus nivolumab, ipilimumab, low-dose cyclophosphamide and aspirin (RACIN trial). Specimen: PBMCs, collected after low-dose radiotherapy plus immunotherapy. These receptors all stem from a male donor with prostate cancer.

This clonotype was detected many times. The rearrangement uses TRBV7-2 and TRBJ1-5; D remains ambiguous. V dropped 7 bases and J dropped 0 bases, with 19 bases sitting between them. This CDR3 region has 17 residues. Germline CDR1 is SGHTA and CDR2 is FQGNSA. The CDR3 loop reads CASTPSPPSYSNQPQHF. The CDR3 DNA reads as TGTGCCAGCACCCCCAGCCCCCCGAGTTATAGCAATCAGCCCCAGCATTTT.

This clonotype was seen ten or more times. J is TRBJ2-2 and V is TRBV20-1; D call uncertain. Trimming took off 0 bases at V and 0 bases at J, with 8 bases between the two ends. Germline lookup yields CDR1 DFQATT and CDR2 SNEGSKA (reference sequence). The CDR3 contains 15 residues. The CDR3 DNA is TGCAGTGCTAGAGATCTCACCCCGAACACCGGGGAGCTGTTTTTT. It translates to CSARDLTPNTGELFF.

The chain joins TRBV5-1 to TRBJ1-4, with D unresolved. The CDR3 runs 12 residues. In germline, CDR1 is SGHRS, CDR2 YFSETQ. V was shortened by 2 bases and J by 5 bases, with 4 bases between the two germline ends. Here the CDR3 reads CASSLDNEKLFF. The CDR3 coding sequence is TGCGCCAGCAGCTTAGACAATGAAAAACTGTTTTTT.

In this sample, this clonotype turned up once. V gene TRBV18 combines with J gene TRBJ2-3; D might be TRBD2 (5 bases). Deletions cut 1 base from V and 1 base from J, with 15 bases between. Germline CDR1 KGHSH, CDR2 LQKENI. This CDR3 has 17 amino acids. CDR3 loop: CASSPLSSGVGTDTQYF. CDR3 DNA sequence: TGTGCCAGCTCACCACTTTCATCCGGGGTAGGCACAGATACGCAGTATTTT.

There are many counts of this clonotype. The chain carries TRBV6-1 and TRBJ1-2; 7 positions agree with TRBD1. With 5 bases clipped from V and 2 bases from J, the junction kept 17 bases outside the gene matches. This CDR3 region has 18 residues. The germline CDR1 and CDR2 sequences are MNHNS and SASEGT. CDR3 sequence reads: CASSTNRGLTSINYGYTF. For the CDR3, the DNA is TGTGCCAGCAGTACGAACAGGGGACTCACCTCAATCAACTATGGCTACACCTTC.

This clonotype was counted ten times or more. CDR3 DNA: TGTGCCAGCAGCCCACGACAGGGCCCCAATGAGCAGTTCTTC. Its translation: CASSPRQGPNEQFF. The chain combines TRBV7-2 with TRBJ2-1, with 7 bases fitting TRBD1. With 5 bases clipped from V and 6 bases from J, the junction kept 7 bases outside the gene matches. CDR1 and CDR2 (germline): SGHTA, FQGNSA. The CDR3 runs 14 residues.

This clonotype was observed at least ten times. J is TRBJ2-2 and V is TRBV7-2, with D possibly TRBD2 on 6 matching bases. CDR3 size: 16 residues. The ends were cut back, 5 bases at V and 4 bases at J, with 17 bases in the middle. From germline, CDR1 is SGHTA and CDR2 FQGNSA. CDR3 sequence reads: CASSLDGAGPTGELFF. CDR3 bases: TGTGCCAGCAGCCTCGACGGGGCGGGGCCCACCGGGGAGCTGTTTTTT. Looking up the rest from reference TRBV7-2 and TRBJ2-2 gives the full variable domain: GAGVSQSPSNKVTEKGKDVELRCDPISGHTALYWYRQSLGQGLEFLIYFQGNSAPDKSGLPSDRFSAERTGGSVSTLTIQRTQQEDSAVYLCASSLDGAGPTGELFFGEGSRLTVL.

This clonotype was observed at least ten times. V usage is TRBV19 and J usage is TRBJ2-6; D is ambiguous. CDR1 is LNHDA and CDR2 is SQIVND in the germline V gene (reference sequence). Trimming pared 5 bases from V and 0 bases from J, leaving 8 bases between. This CDR3 spans 15 amino acids. CDR3 sequence (DNA): TGTGCCAGTAGTCCCAGAAACTCTGGGGCCAACGTCCTGACTTTC. This encodes CASSPRNSGANVLTF.

In its sample, this clonotype was seen many times. V usage is TRBV7-9 and J usage is TRBJ1-4; D gene uncertain. This CDR3 region has 14 residues. The V and J ends lost 6 bases and 0 bases respectively, with 8 bases between them. The germline CDR1 and CDR2 sequences are SEHNR and FQNEAQ (reference sequence). The chain's CDR3 is CASRKGSTNEKLFF. For the CDR3, the DNA is TGTGCCAGCAGAAAGGGATCAACTAATGAAAAACTGTTTTTT.

This clonotype was recorded many times. V is TRBV9 and J is TRBJ2-3, with 10 bases that match TRBD2. The J segment lost 2 bases and the V segment lost 4 bases, leaving 16 bases of the junction unmatched. There are 19 residues in the CDR3. The germline gives CDR1 SGDLS, CDR2 YYNGEE. CDR3 nucleotides: TGTGCCAGCAGCCCGCACCCCTTAACTAGCGGGGAGACCACAGATACGCAGTATTTT. This translates into CASSPHPLTSGETTDTQYF.

This clonotype was found many times. The chain combines TRBV5-1 with TRBJ2-5; D unresolved. Trimming shortened V by 0 bases and J by 2 bases, and 8 bases separated the two germline ends. The germline V gene encodes CDR1 SGHRS and CDR2 YFSETQ. This CDR3 contains 14 residues. The CDR3 loop reads CASSLVIGQETQYF. The CDR3 bases are TGCGCCAGCAGCTTGGTTATCGGGCAAGAGACCCAGTACTTC.

This clonotype appeared many times. The chain employs TRBV6-6 and TRBJ2-1, with 13 bases matching TRBD2. J lost 10 bases, V lost 6 bases, and 12 bases had no gene match. The CDR3 length is 16 residues. Germline V gives CDR1 MNHNY, CDR2 SVGAGI (reference sequence). The CDR3: CASSKLLAGGLREQFF. DNA of the CDR3: TGTGCCAGCAGCAAATTACTAGCGGGGGGGCTAAGAGAGCAGTTCTTC.

In its sample, this clonotype was seen many times. The V and J genes are TRBV6-1 and TRBJ1-5; no firm D call. V was shortened by 1 base and J by 9 bases, with 13 bases between the two germline ends. The CDR3 consists of 14 residues. The germline V gene has CDR1 MNHNS and CDR2 SASEGT. In DNA form, the CDR3 reads TGTGCCAGCAGTGAAGATCTCAGCAGTCGGCCCCAGCATTTT. Encoded protein: CASSEDLSSRPQHF.

This rearrangement joins TRBV5-1 to TRBJ2-3; 13 bases line up with TRBD2. The CDR3 has 15 amino acids. J gave up 9 bases and V 4 bases, and 8 bases lay outside the gene matches. Germline CDR1 and CDR2: SGHRS and YFSETQ. The CDR3, as DNA: TGCGCCAGCAGCCTGGGGACTAGCGGGGCAGGCACGCAGTATTTT. Protein: CASSLGTSGAGTQYF.

The table lists this clonotype with many counts. The chain uses TRBV4-1 and TRBJ2-3; D gene ambiguous. The V and J ends lost 1 base and 2 bases respectively, with 7 bases between them. This CDR3 is 14 amino acids long. Germline V gene lookup returns CDR1 MGHRA and CDR2 YSYEKL. CDR3 amino acids: CASSQAPLTDTQYF. In DNA, the CDR3 is TGCGCCAGCAGCCAAGCGCCCCTCACAGATACGCAGTATTTT.

To note about this clonotype: A read error likely explains this, since a far larger clone differs by one base. The rearrangement joins TRBV5-5 to TRBJ2-1; 7 bases align to TRBD1. The CDR3 totals 14 residues. Trimming at V came to 3 bases and at J to 13 bases, leaving 13 bases not matched to a gene. Germline lookup yields CDR1 SGHKS and CDR2 YYEKEE (reference sequence). CDR3 nucleotides: TGTGCCAGCAGCTACCGGGACAGAGAAGAGACCCAGTTCTTC. Translated: CASSYRDREETQFF.

As regards this clonotype: A far larger clone is only one base removed, so a read error is likely. The chain employs TRBV11-2 and TRBJ2-7, with 8 bases matching TRBD2. Germline V lookup: CDR1 SGHAT, CDR2 FQNNGV. Trimming at V came to 5 bases and at J to 7 bases, leaving 13 bases not matched to a gene. This CDR3 comprises 15 residues. CDR3 DNA: TGTGCCAGCAGCCATGGCGCCGGGGGGGCCGGTGAGCAGTACTTC. Translation: CASSHGAGGAGEQYF.

This clonotype was recorded many times. V usage is TRBV29-1 and J usage is TRBJ2-3, with TRBD1 identical over 8 bases. Germline CDR1 is SQVTM and CDR2 is ANQGSEA. The junction had 13 bases not matched to a gene; V was cut back by 8 bases and J by 6 bases. The CDR3 is made up of 14 amino acids. CDR3 bases: TGCAGCTCCACGACAGGGGCCCTTTATGATACGCAGTATTTT. Amino acids: CSSTTGALYDTQYF.

This clonotype came up many times. The V gene is TRBV6-5, the J gene TRBJ2-5, with no clear D. The CDR3 totals 14 residues. Trimming stripped 0 bases from V and 2 bases from J, with 7 bases between. Germline-derived CDR1 and CDR2 are MNHEY and SVGAGI. The DNA of the CDR3 is TGTGCCAGCAGTTACTCAGACATACAAGAGACCCAGTACTTC. It encodes CASSYSDIQETQYF.

This clonotype was counted ten times or more. V gene TRBV5-6 combines with J gene TRBJ2-7; D is perhaps TRBD1 or TRBD2 (6 bases each). V was shortened by 0 bases and J by 3 bases, with 13 bases between the two germline ends. Germline CDR1 and CDR2: SGHDT and YYEEEE. The CDR3 contains 15 residues. CDR3 sequence: CASSLDPEGGYEQYF. Here the CDR3 DNA reads TGTGCCAGCAGCTTGGACCCGGAGGGGGGCTACGAGCAGTACTTC.

This clonotype was detected many times. V is TRBV6-8 and J is TRBJ2-3, with TRBD2 matching over 7 bases. CDR3 length: 14 residues. The germline V gene has CDR1 MNHGY and CDR2 SAAAGT. Germline trimming cut 4 bases from V and 2 bases from J; bases unmatched to any gene: 3. The CDR3 DNA reads TGTGCCAGCAGTTCGGGACTAAACACAGATACGCAGTATTTT. This encodes CASSSGLNTDTQYF.

In its sample, this clonotype was seen many times. The rearrangement uses TRBV7-9 and TRBJ1-2; D is perhaps TRBD1 (6 bases). The CDR3 sequence is 14 residues long. The germline V gene has CDR1 SEHNR and CDR2 FQNEAQ (reference sequence). V was clipped by 5 bases and J by 6 bases, with 16 bases between them. CDR3 in amino acids: CASSPLGGSDGYTF. CDR3 DNA: TGTGCCAGCAGCCCTTTAGGGGGGAGCGATGGCTACACCTTC.

This clonotype came up many times. The chain carries TRBV5-6 and TRBJ2-3; TRBD1 might be the D (7 bases). The CDR3 extends over 14 amino acids. The ends were cut back, 2 bases at V and 1 base at J, with 8 bases in the middle. CDR1 is SGHDT and CDR2 is YYEEEE in the germline V gene. CDR3 in DNA: TGTGCCAGCAGCTTCAGGGGGGGCACAGATACGCAGTATTTT. Translation: CASSFRGGTDTQYF. Full variable domain (missing parts from reference TRBV5-6 and TRBJ2-3): DAGVTQSPTHLIKTRGQQVTLRCSPKSGHDTVSWYQQALGQGPQFIFQYYEEEERQRGNFPDRFSGHQFPNYSSELNVNALLLGDSALYLCASSFRGGTDTQYFGPGTRLTVL.

This clonotype appeared many times. The chain is built from TRBV6-1 and TRBJ2-5; a weak D match, TRBD2 (7 bases). Germline CDR1 reads MNHNS; CDR2 reads SASEGT. V lost 2 bases and J lost 5, with 12 bases in between. The CDR3 has 14 amino acids. The CDR3 coding sequence is TGTGCCAGCAGTGAAATTCGGGGGGCTGAGACCCAGTACTTC. Translated: CASSEIRGAETQYF.

This clonotype was observed a few times. The J gene is TRBJ1-5, the V gene TRBV5-1; no clear D. The CDR3 runs 15 residues. Germline V gene lookup returns CDR1 SGHRS and CDR2 YFSETQ. Trimming pared 5 bases from V and 5 bases from J, leaving 17 bases between. CDR3 DNA: TGCGCCAGCAGAGTGGGCAGTGGCCGTGATCAGCCCCAGCATTTT. Its translation: CASRVGSGRDQPQHF.

This clonotype was found many times. The chain joins TRBV29-1 to TRBJ1-1; D gene unclear. This CDR3 has 11 residues. In germline, CDR1 is SQVTM, CDR2 ANQGSEA. The V and J ends lost 7 bases and 3 bases respectively, with 9 bases between them. CDR3: CSAGRDTEAFF. The DNA for the CDR3 is TGCAGCGCCGGGCGGGACACTGAAGCTTTCTTT.

This clonotype was detected many times. The chain uses TRBV19 and TRBJ2-5, with unresolved D. Germline CDR1 reads LNHDA; CDR2 reads SQIVND (reference sequence). There are 13 residues in the CDR3. V was cut by 5 bases and J by 9 bases, with 16 bases left in between. CDR3 sequence: CASSPTGPSAQYF. CDR3 DNA sequence: TGTGCCAGTAGTCCCACCGGGCCCAGCGCCCAGTACTTC.

This clonotype has a count of ten or more. V and J are TRBV7-6 and TRBJ2-5, with 8 nucleotides matching TRBD1. The CDR3 sequence is 18 residues long. Germline trimming cut 2 bases from V and 4 bases from J; bases unmatched to any gene: 15. Germline lookup yields CDR1 SGHVS and CDR2 FNYEAQ. In DNA form, the CDR3 reads TGTGCCAGCAGCTTATATCGGACAGGGCCCCAAGGGCCAGAGACCCAGTACTTC. Amino acids: CASSLYRTGPQGPETQYF.

The table lists this clonotype with many counts. The chain links TRBV20-1 to TRBJ1-2; 7 positions agree with TRBD1. Germline V gene sequence: CDR1 DFQATT, CDR2 SNEGSKA (reference sequence). The CDR3 is made up of 12 amino acids. The trim removed 4 bases at V and 2 bases at J, leaving 1 base unmatched. CDR3 in DNA: TGCAGTGCTAAACAGGGGAACTATGGCTACACCTTC. Its translation is CSAKQGNYGYTF.

This clonotype was observed many times. The chain employs TRBV11-3 and TRBJ2-2; 9 bases match TRBD1. The V and J ends lost 4 bases and 4 bases, in that order; junction bases with no gene match: 4. The CDR3 loop spans 15 amino acids. CDR1 is SGHNT and CDR2 is YENEEA in the germline V gene. The CDR3 here is CASSSGTGSTGELFF. DNA for the CDR3: TGTGCCAGCAGCTCGGGGACAGGGTCCACCGGGGAGCTGTTTTTT.

This clonotype was counted ten times or more. This chain links TRBV3-1 with TRBJ1-3; D is undetermined. With 0 bases removed from V and 2 bases from J, the gap between germline ends came to 14 bases. CDR1 LGHDT and CDR2 YNNKEL come from the germline V gene (reference sequence). This CDR3 spans 17 amino acids. CDR3 sequence (DNA): TGTGCCAGCAGCCAAGATGCGACGTTAAGGGCTGGAAACACCATATATTTT. Encoded protein: CASSQDATLRAGNTIYF.

This clonotype was recorded at least ten times. This chain links TRBV18 with TRBJ2-3; D unresolved. Germline CDR1 is KGHSH and CDR2 is LQKENI. V shed 3 bases and J shed 10 bases, with 14 bases lying between them. The CDR3 runs to 13 residues. Here the CDR3 DNA reads TGTGCCAGCTCACCGTTCCACCGCGGCGCGCAGTATTTT. This sequence encodes CASSPFHRGAQYF.